The source of this T cell receptor beta chain is a study of T-cell memory formation after mild COVID-19. The study, taken as a whole, reports: Day 15 to 85 contracting clones showed balanced CD4/CD8; later expanders leaned CD4+. The CD4+ clones that contracted clustered mainly within CM and EM, and the CD8+ clones concentrated in EMRA. Some clones that responded turned up in pre-infection memory, which suggests that cross-reactive memory joined in.

This CDR3 contains 15 residues. V dropped 1 base and J dropped 4; count of bases not matched to a gene: 4. Germline CDR1 reads MGHRA; CDR2 reads YSYEKL. Many counts were recorded for this clonotype. The target antigen is unknown. A 5'RACE reaction primed in the constant segment made cDNA libraries of TCR alpha and TCR beta, and these carried sample barcodes and UMIs. TCRdb re-derived calls from the 5' RACE reads in MiXCR, one entry per CDR3 protein. The table has fewer than 700,000 distinct CDR3 sequences, roughly 18% seen once. Material: PBMCs or a T cell subset sorted from them (not recorded which). The TCR was taken from an adult woman who had mild COVID-19 (a few samples of this study predate the infection). Cell type and time point are not known. The gene calls are TRBV4-1 and TRBJ1-1; 9 bases line up with TRBD1. The DNA for the CDR3 is TGCGCCAGCAGCCAAGCCGGACAGGGGTTCACTGAAGCTTTCTTT. Its translation is CASSQAGQGFTEAFF.